This TCR beta chain was identified in a study of chemoradiotherapy in HPV16-positive cancers. V lost 5 bases and J lost 5; bases outside the gene matches: 3. Germline values: CDR1 MNHEY, CDR2 SMNVEV (reference sequence). The CDR3 has 14 residues. Some clones are missing from TCRdb's copy, which holds only in-frame ones; the method was immunoSEQ multiplex PCR. This table holds tens of thousands of clones, roughly 84% found once. This rearrangement joins TRBV27 to TRBJ2-2; 9 positions match TRBD1. This receptor was identified in a human donor with HPV-associated anogenital cancer. The sample was blood, taken from a patient who underwent chemoradiotherapy. The CDR3 sequence is CASSPDRGTGELFF. In DNA, the CDR3 is TGTGCCAGCAGTCCCGACAGGGGGACCGGGGAGCTGTTTTTT.